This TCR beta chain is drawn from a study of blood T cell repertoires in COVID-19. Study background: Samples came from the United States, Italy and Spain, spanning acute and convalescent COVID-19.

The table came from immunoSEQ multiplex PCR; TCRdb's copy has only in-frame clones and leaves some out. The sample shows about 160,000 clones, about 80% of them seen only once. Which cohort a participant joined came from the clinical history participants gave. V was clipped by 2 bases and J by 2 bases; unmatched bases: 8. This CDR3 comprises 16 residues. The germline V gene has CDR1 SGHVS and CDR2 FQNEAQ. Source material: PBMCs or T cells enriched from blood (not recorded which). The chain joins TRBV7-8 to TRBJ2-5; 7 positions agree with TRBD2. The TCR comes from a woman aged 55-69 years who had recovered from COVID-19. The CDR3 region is CASSLRPGTTQETQYF. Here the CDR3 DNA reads TGTGCCAGCAGCTTACGACCCGGGACTACACAAGAGACCCAGTACTTC.